This T cell receptor beta chain was sequenced during a study of cytomegalovirus exposure and HLA in healthy donors. Findings of the study overall: Reports state that TCR beta sequences accurately predicted most subjects' HLA-A and HLA-B alleles. The authors enumerated 150 to 200 TCR beta chains as linked to cytomegalovirus. Sequencing depth across donors, presence/absence analyses assumed, was roughly uniform.

CDR1 SGHNT and CDR2 YYREEE come from the germline V gene (reference sequence). This CDR3 comprises 14 residues. The V gene lost 4 bases and the J gene lost 2 bases, with 12 bases spanning the gap. Donors were nominally healthy when sampled, though unrecorded immune exposures were likely. This clone was counted only a few times. Its antigen is currently unknown. Amplification used 60 Vbeta primers and 13 Jbeta primers. Data came from immunoSEQ multiplex PCR; TCRdb stores just in-frame clones and leaves some out. The sample gives approximately 100,000 clones, around 10% of which show up once; 5.5% to 7.5% is in the top ten.

The rearrangement joins TRBV5-4 to TRBJ2-5; D might be TRBD1 (5 bases). Sample: PBMCs. The TCR sequence derives from a man in his forties in good health and CMV-seropositive. In nucleotides, the CDR3 is TGTGCCAGCAGCCCCCCGACAGATCAAGAGACCCAGTACTTC. Amino acid sequence: CASSPPTDQETQYF.